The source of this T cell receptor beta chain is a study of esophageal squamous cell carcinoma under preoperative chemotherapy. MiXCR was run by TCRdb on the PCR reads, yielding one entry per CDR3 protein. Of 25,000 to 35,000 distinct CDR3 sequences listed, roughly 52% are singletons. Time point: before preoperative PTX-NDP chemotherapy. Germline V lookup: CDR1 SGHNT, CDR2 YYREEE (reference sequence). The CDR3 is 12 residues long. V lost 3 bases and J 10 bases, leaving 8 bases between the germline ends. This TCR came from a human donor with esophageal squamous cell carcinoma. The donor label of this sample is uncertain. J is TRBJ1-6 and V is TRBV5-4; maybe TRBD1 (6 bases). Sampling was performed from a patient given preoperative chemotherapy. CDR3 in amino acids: CASSSGDSPLHF. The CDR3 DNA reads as TGTGCCAGCAGCTCAGGGGACTCACCCCTCCACTTT.